Listed here are 5 T cell receptor beta chains from one sample, sequenced in a study of CD8 T cells in Susac syndrome. RNA amounts of roughly 0.45 to 1 ug underwent reverse transcription with random hexamers. In TCRdb, the immunoSEQ multiplex PCR reads were re-called with MiXCR into one record per CDR3 protein. The sample has around 170,000 distinct CDR3 sequences; over 90% are singletons. Sequenced sample: CD8+ T cells from PBMCs. Source of these receptors: a human donor with Susac syndrome.

The J gene is TRBJ2-2, the V gene TRBV27, with 9 positions matching TRBD1. Trimming at V came to 4 bases and at J to 6 bases, leaving 3 bases not matched to a gene. This CDR3 spans 14 amino acids. CDR1 is MNHEY and CDR2 is SMNVEV in the germline V gene (reference sequence). CDR3 sequence: CASSWGQGAGELFF. For the CDR3, the DNA is TGTGCCAGCAGTTGGGGACAGGGCGCCGGGGAGCTGTTTTTT.

This clonotype was seen just once. CDR3 bases: TGCGCCAGCAGCTTTACCCCCGGGAGGAGCACGGAGACCCAGTACTTC. It yields the protein CASSFTPGRSTETQYF. V is TRBV5-1 and J is TRBJ2-5; 7 positions agree with TRBD2. The junction had 12 bases not matched to a gene; V was cut back by 2 bases and J by 5 bases. The CDR3 loop spans 16 amino acids. Germline V gene lookup returns CDR1 SGHRS and CDR2 YFSETQ.

The CDR3 sequence: CASSQGFIAGGPFDEQYF. CDR3 coding DNA: TGCGCCAGCAGCCAAGGATTTATAGCGGGGGGGCCTTTCGACGAGCAGTACTTC. V usage is TRBV4-1 and J usage is TRBJ2-7, with 11 positions matching TRBD2. CDR3 length: 18 residues. Germline CDR1 MGHRA, CDR2 YSYEKL. Unmatched junction bases numbered 13, after V lost 1 base and J lost 5 bases.

The chain has TRBV7-9 and TRBJ1-5, with D hard to call. V dropped 5 bases and J dropped 6 bases, with 11 bases sitting between them. Germline V gene lookup returns CDR1 SEHNR and CDR2 FQNEAQ (reference sequence). This CDR3 has 13 residues. The CDR3 coding sequence is TGTGCCAGCAGCCCCCAACTTGGTCAGCCCCAGCATTTT. Amino acid sequence: CASSPQLGQPQHF. Based on the CDR3 plus reference TRBV7-9 and TRBJ1-5, the full variable domain is DTGVSQNPRHKITKRGQNVTFRCDPISEHNRLYWYRQTLGQGPEFLTYFQNEAQLEKSRLLSDRFSAERPKGSFSTLEIQRTEQGDSAMYLCASSPQLGQPQHFGDGTRLSIL.

The CDR3 is CASSIASRGRSEAFF. The DNA for the CDR3 is TGTGCCAGTAGTATCGCAAGCAGGGGTCGTTCTGAAGCTTTCTTT. The genes are TRBV19 and TRBJ1-1, with D possibly being TRBD1 (6 bases). CDR1 and CDR2 from the germline V gene are LNHDA and SQIVND (reference sequence). V was pared by 3 bases and J by 6 bases, with 17 bases between. This CDR3 is built from 15 residues.